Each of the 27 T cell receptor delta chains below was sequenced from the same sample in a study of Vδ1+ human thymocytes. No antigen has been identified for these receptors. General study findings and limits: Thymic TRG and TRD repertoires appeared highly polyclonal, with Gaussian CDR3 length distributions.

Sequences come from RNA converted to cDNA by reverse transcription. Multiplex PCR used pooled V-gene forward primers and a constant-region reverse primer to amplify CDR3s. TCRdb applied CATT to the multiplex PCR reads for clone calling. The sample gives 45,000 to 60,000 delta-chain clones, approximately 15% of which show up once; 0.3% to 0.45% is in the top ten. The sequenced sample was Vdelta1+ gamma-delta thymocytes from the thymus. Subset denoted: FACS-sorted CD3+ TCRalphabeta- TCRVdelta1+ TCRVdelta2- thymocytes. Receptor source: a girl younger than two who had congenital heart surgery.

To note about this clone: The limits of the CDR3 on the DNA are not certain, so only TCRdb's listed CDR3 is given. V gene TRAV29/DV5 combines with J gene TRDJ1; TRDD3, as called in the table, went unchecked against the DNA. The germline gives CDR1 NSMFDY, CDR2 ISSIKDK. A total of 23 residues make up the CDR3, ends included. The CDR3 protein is CSVLLCSKRLPPILGDRWHKLIF.

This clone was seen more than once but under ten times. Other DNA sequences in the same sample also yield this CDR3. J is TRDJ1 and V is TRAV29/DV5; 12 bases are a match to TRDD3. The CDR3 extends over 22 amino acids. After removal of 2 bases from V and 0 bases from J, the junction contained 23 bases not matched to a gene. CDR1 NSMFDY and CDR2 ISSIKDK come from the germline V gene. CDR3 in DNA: TGTGCAGCAAGACTATATTCGGATATCTGGGGGATACGCGTCGGGTACACCGATAAACTCATCTTT. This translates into CAARLYSDIWGIRVGYTDKLIF.

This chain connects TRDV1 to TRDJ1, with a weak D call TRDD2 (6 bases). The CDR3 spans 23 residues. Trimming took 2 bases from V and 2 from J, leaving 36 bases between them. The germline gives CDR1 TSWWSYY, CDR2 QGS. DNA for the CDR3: TGTGCTCTTGGGGAAACCGCCCGGTCCTACCCATCCCCTCACCCGGGGCGTACCGATAAACTCATCTTT. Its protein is CALGETARSYPSPHPGRTDKLIF.

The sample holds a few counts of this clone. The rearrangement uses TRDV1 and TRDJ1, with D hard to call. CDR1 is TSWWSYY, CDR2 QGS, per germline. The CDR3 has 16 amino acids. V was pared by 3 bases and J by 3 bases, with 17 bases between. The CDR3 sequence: CALGDPPQGRPDKLIF. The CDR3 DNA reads TGTGCTCTTGGGGACCCCCCTCAGGGCAGACCCGATAAACTCATCTTT.

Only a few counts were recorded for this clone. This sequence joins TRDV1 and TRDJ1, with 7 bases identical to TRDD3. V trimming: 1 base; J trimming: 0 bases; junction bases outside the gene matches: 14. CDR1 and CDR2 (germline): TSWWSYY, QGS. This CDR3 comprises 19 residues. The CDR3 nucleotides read TGTGCTCTTGGGGAACGGGCCCTCGTGGATACGCCGAACACCGATAAACTCATCTTT. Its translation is CALGERALVDTPNTDKLIF.

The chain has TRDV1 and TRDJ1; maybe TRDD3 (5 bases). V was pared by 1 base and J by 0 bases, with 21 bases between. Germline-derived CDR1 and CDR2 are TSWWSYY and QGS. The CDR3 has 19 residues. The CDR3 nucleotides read TGTGCTCTTGGGGAACCCCCCGGCACGGGCGGGGGGTACACCGATAAACTCATCTTT. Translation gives CALGEPPGTGGGYTDKLIF.

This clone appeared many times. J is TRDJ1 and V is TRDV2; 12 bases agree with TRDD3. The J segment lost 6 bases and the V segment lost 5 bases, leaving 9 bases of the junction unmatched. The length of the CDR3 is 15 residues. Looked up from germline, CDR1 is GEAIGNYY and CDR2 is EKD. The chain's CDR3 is CACAGDTGGYNKLIF. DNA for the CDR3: TGTGCCTGTGCCGGGGATACTGGGGGATACAATAAACTCATCTTT.

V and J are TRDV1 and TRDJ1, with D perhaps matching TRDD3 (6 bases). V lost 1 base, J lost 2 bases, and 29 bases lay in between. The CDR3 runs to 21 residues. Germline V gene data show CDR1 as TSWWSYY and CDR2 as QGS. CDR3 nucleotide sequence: TGTGCTCTTGGGGAACCCCCTAGGGATTCCTTAGGTGGGGGTCCTACCGATAAACTCATCTTT. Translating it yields CALGEPPRDSLGGGPTDKLIF.

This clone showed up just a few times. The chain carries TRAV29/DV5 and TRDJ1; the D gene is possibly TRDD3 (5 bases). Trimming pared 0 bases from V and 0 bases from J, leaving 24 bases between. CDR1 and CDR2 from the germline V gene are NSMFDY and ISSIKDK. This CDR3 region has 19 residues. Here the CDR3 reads CAASALRPVLAIHTDKLIF. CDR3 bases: TGTGCAGCAAGCGCGCTTCGACCTGTACTGGCGATACACACCGATAAACTCATCTTT.

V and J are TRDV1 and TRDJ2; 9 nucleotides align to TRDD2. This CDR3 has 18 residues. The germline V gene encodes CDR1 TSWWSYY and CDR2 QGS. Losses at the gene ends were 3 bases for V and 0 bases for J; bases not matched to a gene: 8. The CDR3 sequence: CALGEGLPTSTLTAQLFF. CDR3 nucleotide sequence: TGTGCTCTTGGGGAGGGCCTTCCTACTTCCACTTTGACAGCACAACTCTTCTTT.

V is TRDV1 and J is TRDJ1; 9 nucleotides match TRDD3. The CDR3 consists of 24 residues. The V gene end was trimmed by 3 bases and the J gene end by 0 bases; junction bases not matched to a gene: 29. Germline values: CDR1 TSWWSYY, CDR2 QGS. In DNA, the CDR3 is TGTGCTCTTGGGGACCCCTGGCCTCCCTACGTAAATGTCCGGCCTGGGGGATACACCGATAAACTCATCTTT. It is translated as CALGDPWPPYVNVRPGGYTDKLIF.

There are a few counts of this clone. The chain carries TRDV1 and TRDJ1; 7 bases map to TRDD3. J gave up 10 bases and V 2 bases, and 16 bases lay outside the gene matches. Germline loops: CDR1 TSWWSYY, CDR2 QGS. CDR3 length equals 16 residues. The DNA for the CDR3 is TGTGCTCTTGGGGAAAGGACCCGATGGGGGACCTCCGGACTCATCTTT. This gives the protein CALGERTRWGTSGLIF.

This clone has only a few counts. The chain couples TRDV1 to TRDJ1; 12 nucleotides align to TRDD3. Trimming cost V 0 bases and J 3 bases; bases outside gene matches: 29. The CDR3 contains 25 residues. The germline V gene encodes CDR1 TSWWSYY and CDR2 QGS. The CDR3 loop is CALGELLYPDAVLGDTRIFPDKLIF. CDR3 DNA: TGTGCTCTTGGGGAACTCCTATATCCCGATGCTGTGCTGGGGGATACGCGTATCTTTCCCGATAAACTCATCTTT.

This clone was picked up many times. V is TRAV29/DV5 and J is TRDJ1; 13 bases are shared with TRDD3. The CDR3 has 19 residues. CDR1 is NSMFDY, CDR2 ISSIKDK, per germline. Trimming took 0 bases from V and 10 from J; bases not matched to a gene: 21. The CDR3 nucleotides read TGTGCAGCAAGCGCGGATCCTACCCCCCTGTACTGGGGGATACGAGCACTCATCTTT. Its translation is CAASADPTPLYWGIRALIF.

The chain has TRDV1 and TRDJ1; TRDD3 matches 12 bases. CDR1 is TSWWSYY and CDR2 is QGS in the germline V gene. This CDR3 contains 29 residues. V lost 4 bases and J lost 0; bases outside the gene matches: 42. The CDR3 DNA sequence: TGTGCTCTTGGGGGCCCACCCTTGCTCCTTCTGAAGGGTCTGGGGGATACGTTTGAGGGCCTGAGGTACACCGATAAACTCATCTTT. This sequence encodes CALGGPPLLLLKGLGDTFEGLRYTDKLIF.

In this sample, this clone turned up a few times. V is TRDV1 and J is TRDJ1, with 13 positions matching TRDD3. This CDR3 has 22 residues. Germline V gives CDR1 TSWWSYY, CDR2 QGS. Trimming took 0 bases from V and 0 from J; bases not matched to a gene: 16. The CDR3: CALGELTFLPCTGGYDTDKLIF. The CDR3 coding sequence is TGTGCTCTTGGGGAACTTACCTTCCTACCTTGTACTGGGGGATACGACACCGATAAACTCATCTTT.

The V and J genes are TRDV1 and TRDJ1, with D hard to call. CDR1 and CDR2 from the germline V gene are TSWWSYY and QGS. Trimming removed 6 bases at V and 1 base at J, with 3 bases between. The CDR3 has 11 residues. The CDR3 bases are TGTGCTCTTGGTCGCACCGATAAACTCATCTTT. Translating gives CALGRTDKLIF.

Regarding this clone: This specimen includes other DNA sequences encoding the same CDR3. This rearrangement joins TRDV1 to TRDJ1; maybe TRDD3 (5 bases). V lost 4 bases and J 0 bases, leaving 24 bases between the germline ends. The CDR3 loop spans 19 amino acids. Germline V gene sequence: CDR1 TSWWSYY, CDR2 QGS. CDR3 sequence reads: CALGGKRPRGGSYTDKLIF. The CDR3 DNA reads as TGTGCTCTTGGGGGGAAAAGACCCCGCGGGGGGTCGTACACCGATAAACTCATCTTT.

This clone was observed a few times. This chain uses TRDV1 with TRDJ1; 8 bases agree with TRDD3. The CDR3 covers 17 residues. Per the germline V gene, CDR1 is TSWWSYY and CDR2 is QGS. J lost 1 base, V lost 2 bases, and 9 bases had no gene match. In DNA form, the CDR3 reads TGTGCTCTTGGGGAAATTGACCTGGGGGACTCCACCGATAAACTCATCTTT. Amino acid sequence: CALGEIDLGDSTDKLIF.

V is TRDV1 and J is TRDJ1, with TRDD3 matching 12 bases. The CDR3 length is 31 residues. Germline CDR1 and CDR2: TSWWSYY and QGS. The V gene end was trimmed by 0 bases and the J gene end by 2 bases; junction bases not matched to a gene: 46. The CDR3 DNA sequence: TGTGCTCTTGGGGAACTAGAGATTAGTGGCCTTATAGGTCTGCTGGGGGATACGCAGGAACCCCCCTCCACAACAACCGATAAACTCATCTTT. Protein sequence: CALGELEISGLIGLLGDTQEPPSTTTDKLIF.

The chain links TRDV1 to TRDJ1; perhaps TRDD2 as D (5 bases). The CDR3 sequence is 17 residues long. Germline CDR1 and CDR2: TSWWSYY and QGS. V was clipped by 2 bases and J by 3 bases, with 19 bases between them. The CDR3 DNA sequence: TGTGCTCTTGGGGAAAAACTCCTAGAGGTGGTACCCGATAAACTCATCTTT. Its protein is CALGEKLLEVVPDKLIF.

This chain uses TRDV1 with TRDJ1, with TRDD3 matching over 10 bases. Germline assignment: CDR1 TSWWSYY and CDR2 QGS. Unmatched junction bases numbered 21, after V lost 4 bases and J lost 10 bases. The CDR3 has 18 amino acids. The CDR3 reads CALGANSYVGDTETGLIF. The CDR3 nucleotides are TGTGCTCTTGGGGCAAATTCCTACGTGGGGGATACCGAAACGGGACTCATCTTT.

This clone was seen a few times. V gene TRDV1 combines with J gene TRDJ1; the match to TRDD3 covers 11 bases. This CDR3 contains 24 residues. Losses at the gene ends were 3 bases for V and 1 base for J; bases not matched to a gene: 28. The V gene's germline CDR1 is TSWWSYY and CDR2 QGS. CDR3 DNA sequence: TGTGCTCTTGGGGATTTCGATGCCCTCTTCCTAGCTGGGGGATACAGTCCACCCACCGATAAACTCATCTTT. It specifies CALGDFDALFLAGGYSPPTDKLIF.

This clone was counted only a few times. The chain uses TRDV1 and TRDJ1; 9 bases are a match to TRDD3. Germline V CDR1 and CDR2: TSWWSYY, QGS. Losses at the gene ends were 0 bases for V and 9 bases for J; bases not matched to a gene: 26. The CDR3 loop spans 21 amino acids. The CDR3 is CALGELAKSRGDTGVALELIF. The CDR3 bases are TGTGCTCTTGGGGAACTCGCCAAATCCAGGGGGGATACTGGGGTAGCCCTTGAACTCATCTTT.

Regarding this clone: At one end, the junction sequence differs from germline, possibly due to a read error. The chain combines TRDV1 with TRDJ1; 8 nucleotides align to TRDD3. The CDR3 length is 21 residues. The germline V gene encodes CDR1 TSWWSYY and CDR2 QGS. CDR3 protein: CALGEFLPSVLGEPYTGKLIF. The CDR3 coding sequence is TGTGCTCTTGGGGAATTCCTTCCCTCGGTTCTGGGGGAGCCATACACCGGTAAACTCATCTTT.

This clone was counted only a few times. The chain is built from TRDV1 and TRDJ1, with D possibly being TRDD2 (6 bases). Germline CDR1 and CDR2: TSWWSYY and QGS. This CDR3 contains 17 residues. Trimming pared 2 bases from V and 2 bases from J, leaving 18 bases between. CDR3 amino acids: CALGESNPSHNTDKLIF. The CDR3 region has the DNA TGTGCTCTTGGGGAAAGTAACCCTTCCCATAATACCGATAAACTCATCTTT.

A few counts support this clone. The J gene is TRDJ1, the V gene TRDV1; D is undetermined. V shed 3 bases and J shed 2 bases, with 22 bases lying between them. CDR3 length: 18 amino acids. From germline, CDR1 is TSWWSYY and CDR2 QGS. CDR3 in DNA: TGTGCTCTTGGGGAGATTCACCTCGCCCGCATTTGGACCGATAAACTCATCTTT. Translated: CALGEIHLARIWTDKLIF.